The next 20 T cell receptor beta chains were all read from a single sample in a study of cytomegalovirus exposure and HLA in healthy donors. In the PCR, 60 Vbeta and 13 Jbeta primers were used. The repertoire was sequenced with immunoSEQ multiplex PCR; TCRdb's copy has only in-frame clones and lacks some. Among roughly 180,000 clones, roughly three quarters were seen once, and the ten largest hold about 2.9%. The sample was PBMCs. The receptors here all came from a male donor in good health and CMV-seronegative.

J is TRBJ1-1 and V is TRBV18, with D maybe TRBD1 (5 bases). Germline V gene data show CDR1 as KGHSH and CDR2 as LQKENI. V gave up 3 bases and J gave up 0 bases, with 5 bases separating them. This CDR3 is 13 amino acids long. CDR3 in amino acids: CASSPGLNTEAFF. The DNA of the CDR3 is TGTGCCAGCTCACCGGGGCTGAACACTGAAGCTTTCTTT.

Details on this clone: An end of the junction differs from the germline gene, which may be a read error. This rearrangement joins TRBV7-9 to TRBJ1-3; no reliable D call. Looked up from germline, CDR1 is SEHNR and CDR2 is FQNEAQ (reference sequence). The CDR3 consists of 11 residues. The DNA of the CDR3 is TGTTCCAGCAGCCTTGGAAACACCATATATTTT. It yields the protein CSSSLGNTIYF. Full variable domain (outside the CDR3, taken from reference TRBV7-9 and TRBJ1-3): DTGVSQNPRHKITKRGQNVTFRCDPISEHNRLYWYRQTLGQGPEFLTYFQNEAQLEKSRLLSDRFSAERPKGSFSTLEIQRTEQGDSAMYLCSSSLGNTIYFGEGSWLTVV.

The chain couples TRBV18 to TRBJ1-4; 9 nucleotides match TRBD1. Germline CDR1 is KGHSH and CDR2 is LQKENI. Trimming took 2 bases from V and 5 from J; bases not matched to a gene: 15. The CDR3 is 19 residues long. This CDR3 reads CASSPTITYSGTGNEKLFF. The CDR3 region has the DNA TGTGCCAGCTCACCAACTATAACCTACTCCGGGACAGGGAATGAAAAACTGTTTTTT.

The chain couples TRBV28 to TRBJ2-1; 7 nucleotides align to TRBD2. The V segment lost 0 bases and the J segment 8 bases; nucleotides outside the gene matches: 10. CDR1 and CDR2 (germline): MDHEN, SYDVKM. The CDR3 extends over 16 amino acids. CDR3: CASSLWGGLVEDEQFF. CDR3 in DNA: TGTGCCAGCAGTTTATGGGGGGGGTTAGTGGAGGATGAGCAGTTCTTC.

CDR3 region: CASSDRGGISDTQYF. The CDR3 nucleotides are TGTGCCAGCAGTGACCGGGGCGGGATATCAGATACGCAGTATTTT. The V gene is TRBV6-6, the J gene TRBJ2-3, with D perhaps matching TRBD2 (6 bases). Germline V gene data show CDR1 as MNHNY and CDR2 as SVGAGI (reference sequence). V was cut by 5 bases and J by 4 bases, with 16 bases left in between. The CDR3 has 15 amino acids.

This clone appeared once. The chain is built from TRBV27 and TRBJ1-5, with 7 bases fitting TRBD1. The CDR3 consists of 15 residues. V was pared by 4 bases and J by 7 bases, with 10 bases of the junction left unmatched. Looked up from germline, CDR1 is MNHEY and CDR2 is SMNVEV (reference sequence). CDR3 sequence: CASSSLGGRRQPQHF. The CDR3 DNA reads as TGTGCCAGCAGTTCCCTAGGGGGCCGGAGGCAGCCCCAGCATTTT.

The chain joins TRBV7-6 to TRBJ2-3, with D possibly TRBD1 on 5 matching bases. The CDR3 has 15 residues. With 5 bases removed from V and 2 bases from J, the gap between germline ends came to 14 bases. Germline V gene sequence: CDR1 SGHVS, CDR2 FNYEAQ. For the CDR3, the DNA is TGTGCCAGCAGCCGAGAAGAGACAGTCACAGATACGCAGTATTTT. This codes for CASSREETVTDTQYF.

To note about this clone: The sample holds other DNA sequences that translate to the same CDR3. The genes are TRBV30 and TRBJ1-5; no clear D gene. Trimming cost V 0 bases and J 4 bases, with 10 bases left between them. CDR1 is GTSNPN and CDR2 is SVGIG in the germline V gene (reference sequence). CDR3 length: 14 amino acids. CDR3 protein: CAWSVLAGNQPQHF. CDR3 in DNA: TGTGCCTGGAGTGTTTTGGCAGGAAATCAGCCCCAGCATTTT.

This clone was counted only a few times. The chain carries TRBV19 and TRBJ2-7; D perhaps matches TRBD2 (6 bases). This CDR3 has 13 residues. V was shortened by 4 bases and J by 6 bases, with 13 bases between the two germline ends. Germline CDR1 and CDR2: LNHDA and SQIVND (reference sequence). DNA for the CDR3: TGTGCCAGTAGTACGCAGGACGGGGGCGAGCAGTACTTC. As protein: CASSTQDGGEQYF.

This clone has just a few counts. This rearrangement joins TRBV4-3 to TRBJ2-7, with D perhaps matching TRBD1 (5 bases). The CDR3 is 13 amino acids. Trimming left V 0 bases short and J 7 bases short, with 10 bases between. The germline CDR1 and CDR2 sequences are LGHNA and YSLEER. CDR3 residues: CASSQEAGWEQYF. In nucleotides, the CDR3 is TGCGCCAGCAGCCAAGAAGCAGGGTGGGAGCAGTACTTC.

CDR3 region: CASSSGTGRYEQYF. The CDR3 coding sequence is TGTGCCAGCAGCTCCGGGACAGGGCGCTACGAGCAGTACTTC. The chain is built from TRBV7-9 and TRBJ2-7; 9 bases map to TRBD1. Looked up from germline, CDR1 is SEHNR and CDR2 is FQNEAQ (reference sequence). V gave up 4 bases and J gave up 3 bases; unmatched junction bases: 4. The CDR3 runs 14 residues.

This clone was seen a single time. The V call is TRBV6-5, the J call TRBJ1-1; TRBD1 matches at 9 bases. Germline V CDR1 and CDR2: MNHEY, SVGAGI. V shed 0 bases and J 6 bases; nucleotides not matched to a gene: 2. This CDR3 is built from 14 residues. This CDR3 reads CASSYSNRGPEAFF. The CDR3 nucleotides are TGTGCCAGCAGTTACTCCAACAGGGGGCCTGAAGCTTTCTTT.

DNA for the CDR3: TGCGCCAGCAGCCAAGCAGGGGGCGGGGAGACCCAGTACTTC. It yields the protein CASSQAGGGETQYF. The V call is TRBV4-1, the J call TRBJ2-5; 8 positions agree with TRBD1. The CDR3 totals 14 residues. The junction had 3 bases not matched to a gene; V was cut back by 1 base and J by 5 bases. CDR1 MGHRA and CDR2 YSYEKL come from the germline V gene.

The DNA of the CDR3 is TGCGCCAGCAGCCAAGATTTGGGGGGTACTGAAGCTTTCTTT. It yields the protein CASSQDLGGTEAFF. The rearrangement joins TRBV4-1 to TRBJ1-1, with a weak D call TRBD1 (5 bases). The CDR3 sequence is 14 residues long. Trimming took off 0 bases at V and 5 bases at J, with 10 bases between the two ends. Germline CDR1 reads MGHRA; CDR2 reads YSYEKL.

The chain employs TRBV7-9 and TRBJ2-1, with 11 bases that match TRBD2. Germline V CDR1 and CDR2: SEHNR, FQNEAQ (reference sequence). Trimming took 5 bases from V and 6 from J; bases not matched to a gene: 9. The CDR3 extends over 16 amino acids. The CDR3, as DNA: TGTGCCAGCAGCCCGCCTGGACTAGCGGGCAGCAATGAGCAGTTCTTC. Residues: CASSPPGLAGSNEQFF.

The chain is built from TRBV28 and TRBJ2-1; a weak D match, TRBD2 (6 bases). V lost 2 bases and J 5 bases, leaving 13 bases between the germline ends. Germline assignment: CDR1 MDHEN and CDR2 SYDVKM. The CDR3 has 15 amino acids. The CDR3 spells CASSLNREWDNEQFF. In nucleotides, the CDR3 is TGTGCCAGCAGTTTAAACCGGGAGTGGGACAATGAGCAGTTCTTC.

The chain has TRBV6-5 and TRBJ2-7, with D perhaps TRBD1 (6 bases). Germline loops: CDR1 MNHEY, CDR2 SVGAGI. This CDR3 contains 15 residues. Trimming took off 0 bases at V and 3 bases at J, with 12 bases between the two ends. DNA of the CDR3: TGTGCCAGCAGTTACTCAGCACAGGGTTTCTACGAGCAGTACTTC. Translated: CASSYSAQGFYEQYF.

This clone was detected a few times. The chain uses TRBV12-5 and TRBJ1-4; 8 bases align to TRBD1. This CDR3 has 15 residues. Unmatched junction bases numbered 7, after V lost 6 bases and J lost 4 bases. Germline assignment: CDR1 LGHNT and CDR2 FRNRAP. The CDR3 region is CASGTGTGLNEKLFF. DNA of the CDR3: TGTGCTAGTGGGACTGGGACAGGTCTTAATGAAAAACTGTTTTTT.

The chain employs TRBV13 and TRBJ2-7, with 8 bases that match TRBD1. The CDR3 contains 13 residues. V lost 3 bases and J lost 7; bases outside the gene matches: 5. Germline assignment: CDR1 PRHDT and CDR2 FYEKMQ (reference sequence). In nucleotides, the CDR3 is TGTGCCAGCAGCTTGGACAGGGAAAGGGAGCAGTACTTC. The encoded protein is CASSLDREREQYF.

The chain employs TRBV28 and TRBJ2-3; D is perhaps TRBD2 (6 bases). The V end was cut by 7 bases, the J end by 6 bases, with 14 bases between. Germline V gene lookup returns CDR1 MDHEN and CDR2 SYDVKM. The CDR3 runs 13 residues. Written as DNA, the CDR3 is TGTGCCAGCAACGCGGGAAGCCATGATACGCAGTATTTT. This gives the protein CASNAGSHDTQYF.